This TCR beta chain was sequenced for a study of blood T cell repertoires in COVID-19. Study details: COVID-19 samples, acute and convalescent, were from the United States, Italy and Spain. Sample material is recorded as cDNA or gDNA derived from T cells, B-cell-depleted T cells, or PBMCs.

Cohort allocation depended upon clinical history that participants reported. Clones were read by immunoSEQ multiplex PCR, and TCRdb kept only the in-frame ones, dropping some. The table records about 410,000 clones, about nine tenths of them present only once. Germline loops: CDR1 SQVTM, CDR2 ANQGSEA. V lost 4 bases to trimming and J lost 4 bases, with 8 bases between them. This CDR3 comprises 12 residues. Specimen: PBMCs or T cells enriched from blood (not recorded which). The clonotype originates from a woman in her twenties or thirties who had recovered from COVID-19. The rearrangement joins TRBV29-1 to TRBJ1-3; D uncertain. CDR3 residues: CSVVRSGNTIYF. DNA for the CDR3: TGCAGCGTTGTACGGAGCGGAAACACCATATATTTT.